This T cell receptor beta chain comes out of a study of Graves' ophthalmopathy and Graves' hyperthyroidism. The TCR beta CDR3 regions underwent amplification from RNA transcripts. Investigators did first-round RT-PCR with HTBI primers, then second-round multiplex PCR. One entry per CDR3 protein, called by TCRdb with MiXCR from the multiplex PCR reads. The data contain hundreds of thousands of distinct CDR3 sequences, about two fifths of them singletons. Germline trimming cut 4 bases from V and 2 bases from J; bases unmatched to any gene: 4. Germline V gene lookup returns CDR1 SGHAT and CDR2 FQDESV (reference sequence). The CDR3 runs to 17 residues.

The receptor comes from an adult man with Graves' ophthalmopathy. Sequencing was done on a sample of peripheral blood. This rearrangement joins TRBV11-1 to TRBJ2-5; 16 positions agree with TRBD2. CDR3 DNA sequence: TGTGCCAGCAGCTCACCGGGACTAGCGGGAGGGCAAGAGACCCAGTACTTC. The encoded protein is CASSSPGLAGGQETQYF.